These 20 T cell receptor beta chains originate from one sample sequenced in a study of CD8 T cells and mutated HIV epitopes. Oligo-dT primers carrying well-specific UMIs primed single-cell cDNA in a Smart-seq2 and MARS-Seq hybrid method. Template-switch oligo forward primers paired with barcoded alpha- and beta-specific reverse primers in a nested PCR. TCRdb ran MiXCR on the single-cell sequencing reads and lists one entry per CDR3 protein. The sample records some 420 distinct CDR3 sequences, around 48% being singletons. Stated time point: sampled during acute HIV-1 infection (about 23-92 days post infection). The specimen comprised CD8+ T cells sorted from blood by dual tetramer staining, sampled during acute HIV infection. Subset in this sample: cells binding both NAE and AE RF10 tetramers (cross-reactive), unstimulated. These receptors originate from a man aged 25 to 40 with HIV-1 infection.

The rearrangement links TRBV20-1 to TRBJ2-7; possibly TRBD1 or TRBD2 for D (6 bases each). The V gene's germline CDR1 is DFQATT and CDR2 SNEGSKA (reference sequence). The CDR3 is made up of 17 amino acids. Written as DNA, the CDR3 is TGCAGTGAGGAGACACCTTCAGGGGCGGGGAATACCTACGAGCAGTACGTA. Residues: CSEETPSGAGNTYEQYV.

This clonotype was recorded once. A far larger clone is just one base off, so this is likely a read error. This CDR3 reads CASMGSINQPQHF. The CDR3 nucleotides read TGTGCCAGCATGGGGAGTATAAATCAGCCCCAGCATTTT. The V call is TRBV2, the J call TRBJ1-5; no clear D. This CDR3 contains 13 residues. V lost 7 bases and J lost 4, with 11 bases in between. Germline values: CDR1 SNHLY, CDR2 FYNNEI.

To note about this clonotype: It is unclear where the CDR3 begins or ends on the DNA, so no DNA is shown, and the CDR3 is as TCRdb lists it. The gene calls are TRBV13 and TRBJ2-7; the D call in the table, TRBD2, was not verified against the DNA. Germline V gene lookup returns CDR1 PRHDT and CDR2 FYEKMQ (reference sequence). Inclusive of both ends, the CDR3 amounts to 23 amino acids. The CDR3 sequence is CDSSFYICSASGRGSSFYYEQYF.

The rearrangement links TRBV20-1 to TRBJ2-7, with 9 bases identical to TRBD1. In germline, CDR1 is DFQATT, CDR2 SNEGSKA (reference sequence). The trim removed 5 bases at V and 0 bases at J, leaving 20 bases unmatched. The length of the CDR3 is 19 residues. CDR3 loop: CSAVQGAPLPGQGSYEQYF. The CDR3 coding sequence is TGCAGTGCTGTACAGGGGGCGCCCCTCCCGGGACAGGGCTCCTACGAGCAGTACTTC.

The chain employs TRBV4-1 and TRBJ2-7, with a tentative D call TRBD2 (6 bases). The ends were cut back, 4 bases at V and 3 bases at J, with 13 bases in the middle. The CDR3 loop spans 14 amino acids. Germline V gene sequence: CDR1 MGHRA, CDR2 YSYEKL. CDR3 DNA sequence: TGCGCCAGCAGCCCGACTAGTGGCCTCTACGAGCAGTACTTC. This codes for CASSPTSGLYEQYF.

The V call is TRBV20-1, the J call TRBJ2-7; 7 bases match TRBD2. The CDR3 totals 15 residues. The trim removed 6 bases at V and 2 bases at J, leaving 13 bases unmatched. Germline V CDR1 and CDR2: DFQATT, SNEGSKA (reference sequence). CDR3 in amino acids: CSAPGSGAPTYEQYF. The DNA for the CDR3 is TGCAGTGCCCCCGGAAGCGGGGCCCCAACCTACGAGCAGTACTTC.

This clonotype was found once. The genes are TRBV20-1 and TRBJ2-7; weak D call: TRBD1 (6 bases). The V gene's germline CDR1 is DFQATT and CDR2 SNEGSKA (reference sequence). The CDR3 extends over 14 amino acids. V shed 5 bases and J shed 3 bases, with 17 bases lying between them. The CDR3 reads CSAAPPSGVYEQYF. The CDR3 DNA reads TGCAGTGCTGCTCCACCTTCAGGGGTCTACGAGCAGTACTTC.

The V gene is TRBV20-1, the J gene TRBJ2-7, with 9 nucleotides matching TRBD1. Germline V gives CDR1 DFQATT, CDR2 SNEGSKA (reference sequence). This CDR3 spans 14 amino acids. Germline trimming cut 6 bases from V and 0 bases from J; bases unmatched to any gene: 6. CDR3 region: CSAMAGQGSYEQYF. The CDR3 DNA is TGCAGTGCCATGGCGGGACAGGGCTCCTACGAGCAGTACTTC.

The gene calls are TRBV15 and TRBJ2-7; D unresolved. This CDR3 comprises 15 residues. Germline assignment: CDR1 LNHNV and CDR2 YYDKDF (reference sequence). Trimming shortened V by 5 bases and J by 3 bases, and 17 bases separated the two germline ends. The CDR3 sequence is CATSSQSGMFYEQYF. The CDR3, as DNA: TGTGCCACCAGCTCCCAGTCAGGAATGTTCTACGAGCAGTACTTC. The variable domain in full, completed from reference TRBV15 and TRBJ2-7, reads DAMVIQNPRYQVTQFGKPVTLSCSQTLNHNVMYWYQQKSSQAPKLLFHYYDKDFNNEADTPDNFQSRRPNTSFCFLDIRSPGLGDTAMYLCATSSQSGMFYEQYFGPGTRLTVT.

The CDR3, as DNA: TGTGCCAGTAGGGTGGTAGCGGGCAGCGCGAACACCGGGGAGCAGTACTTC. This codes for CASRVVAGSANTGEQYF. The chain carries TRBV19 and TRBJ2-7, with 7 bases identical to TRBD2. Germline values: CDR1 LNHDA, CDR2 SQIVND (reference sequence). Trimming cost V 6 bases and J 7 bases; bases outside gene matches: 21. The CDR3 has 17 amino acids.

V gene TRBV20-1 combines with J gene TRBJ2-7; D may be TRBD1 (6 bases). This CDR3 contains 13 residues. CDR1 is DFQATT and CDR2 is SNEGSKA in the germline V gene (reference sequence). Deletions cut 8 bases from V and 3 bases from J, with 17 bases between. The CDR3 DNA sequence: TGCAGTTTGGTGACAGGCGCCTACTACGAGCAGTACTTC. This encodes CSLVTGAYYEQYF.

The rearrangement uses TRBV10-1 and TRBJ2-2, with unresolved D. From germline, CDR1 is WNHNN and CDR2 SYGVQD (reference sequence). V was cut by 7 bases and J by 0 bases, with 15 bases left in between. This CDR3 contains 16 residues. CDR3 in DNA: TGCGCCAGCATCCTACCGGGCAGCGCGAACACCGGGGAGCTGTTTTTT. Its translation: CASILPGSANTGELFF.

The chain couples TRBV27 to TRBJ2-7, with D perhaps TRBD2 (5 bases). The germline gives CDR1 MNHEY, CDR2 SMNVEV (reference sequence). This CDR3 comprises 11 residues. The ends were cut back, 7 bases at V and 10 bases at J, with 14 bases in the middle. The CDR3 nucleotides read TGTGCCAGCATGGGGAGTGTAGATCAGTACTTC. This codes for CASMGSVDQYF.

J is TRBJ2-7 and V is TRBV15; possible D gene TRBD2, 6 bases. Trimming took 1 base from V and 6 from J, leaving 19 bases between them. CDR1 is LNHNV and CDR2 is YYDKDF in the germline V gene (reference sequence). There are 16 residues in the CDR3. The CDR3 protein is CATSRVTGAGIPEQYF. In DNA form, the CDR3 reads TGTGCCACCAGCAGAGTGACGGGAGCAGGTATCCCCGAGCAGTACTTC.

The sample holds a few counts of this clonotype. This likely stems from a read error, as it lies one base from a far larger clone. The chain has TRBV20-1 and TRBJ2-1, with 7 bases lining up with TRBD2. The V gene's germline CDR1 is DFQATT and CDR2 SNEGSKA (reference sequence). Unmatched junction bases numbered 15, after V lost 3 bases and J lost 10 bases. The CDR3 length is 15 residues. The CDR3 reads CSARSSQGGFYEQFF. CDR3 bases: TGCAGTGCTAGGTCGAGCCAGGGAGGGTTCTACGAGCAGTTCTTC.

This clonotype is labeled as large. The chain uses TRBV5-1 and TRBJ2-7, with D perhaps matching TRBD2 (6 bases). This CDR3 is 16 amino acids long. Germline V gene sequence: CDR1 SGHRS, CDR2 YFSETQ. V was shortened by 4 bases and J by 1 base, with 18 bases between the two germline ends. The CDR3 bases are TGCGCCAGCAGCACGCTTCCGGGAGCGCCGTCCTACGAGCAGTACTTC. Residues: CASSTLPGAPSYEQYF. The full variable domain, its missing parts supplied by reference TRBV5-1 and TRBJ2-7, is KAGVTQTPRYLIKTRGQQVTLSCSPISGHRSVSWYQQTPGQGLQFLFEYFSETQRNKGNFPGRFSGRQFSNSRSEMNVSTLELGDSALYLCASSTLPGAPSYEQYFGPGTRLTVT.

The chain has TRBV20-1 and TRBJ2-7; TRBD1 matches 9 bases. Germline lookup yields CDR1 DFQATT and CDR2 SNEGSKA (reference sequence). V shed 6 bases and J 0 bases; nucleotides not matched to a gene: 6. CDR3 length equals 14 residues. As DNA, the CDR3 is TGCAGTGCACAGCCGGGACAGGGCTCCTACGAGCAGTACTTC. Translation gives CSAQPGQGSYEQYF.

The chain has TRBV20-1 and TRBJ2-7; D is tentatively TRBD1 or TRBD2 (5 bases each). Germline V CDR1 and CDR2: DFQATT, SNEGSKA (reference sequence). The CDR3 spans 13 residues. The V end lost 3 bases, the J end lost 2 bases, and 11 bases lay between the germline ends. CDR3: CSASGAPTYEQYF. CDR3 in DNA: TGCAGTGCTAGCGGGGCCCCAACCTACGAGCAGTACTTC.

Concerning this clonotype: A far larger clone is just one base off, so this is likely a read error. The chain is built from TRBV13 and TRBJ2-1; 7 bases are a match to TRBD2. Germline values: CDR1 PRHDT, CDR2 FYEKMQ (reference sequence). The V segment lost 1 base and the J segment 10 bases; nucleotides outside the gene matches: 13. The CDR3 runs to 16 residues. The CDR3 nucleotides read TGTGCCAGCAGCTTAGTGCGGGCTAGCGGTTCCTACGAGCAGTTCTTC. Its protein product is CASSLVRASGSYEQFF.

The chain is built from TRBV20-1 and TRBJ2-7; 9 bases are a match to TRBD2. The CDR3 runs to 13 residues. The germline V gene has CDR1 DFQATT and CDR2 SNEGSKA (reference sequence). The V segment lost 6 bases and the J segment 3 bases; nucleotides outside the gene matches: 6. CDR3 in amino acids: CSAMAGGFYEQYF. DNA for the CDR3: TGCAGTGCCATGGCGGGAGGGTTCTACGAGCAGTACTTC.